This TCR beta chain is drawn from a study of blood T cell repertoires in COVID-19. Study information: Material from acute and convalescent COVID-19 was sourced from the United States, Italy and Spain. Sources were T cells, B-cell-depleted T cells, or PBMCs; the material itself was cDNA or gDNA.

Authors' analysis steps: How many nucleated cells were present was estimated from reference gene primer amplification. The assay was immunoSEQ multiplex PCR, and TCRdb's table has in-frame clones only and misses some. Clone size and the V and J calls come from that table; the DNA yielded D and trimming. The repertoire consists of some 160,000 clones, with roughly 90% occurring once and the leading ten covering approximately 2.2%. Germline CDR1 reads SGHRS; CDR2 reads YFSETQ. This CDR3 has 19 residues. V dropped 4 bases and J dropped 1; count of bases not matched to a gene: 11. The TCR was taken from a man aged 18-30 years with acute or convalescent COVID-19. V usage is TRBV5-1 and J usage is TRBJ2-2; 12 bases are a match to TRBD2. Sequencing was done on a sample of peripheral blood. CDR3: CASSPPGRLAGVNTGELFF. The CDR3 region has the DNA TGCGCCAGCAGCCCCCCCGGGAGACTAGCGGGAGTGAACACCGGGGAGCTGTTTTTT.